What follows are 17 T cell receptor beta chains derived from one specimen sequenced in a study of beta chain features in type 1 diabetes. No cognate antigen is known for these TCRs. Study-level findings and limits: Patients with Type 1 diabetes showed moderately but significantly shorter TCRB CDR3s in all four CD4+ subsets.

The whole isolated RNA underwent reverse transcription, so sequencing captured expressed TCRB transcripts. Repertoires were generated with immunoSEQ multiplex PCR, while TCRdb's copy carries only in-frame clones and drops some. The top ten hold just under 0.04% of the sample, which has about 660,000 clones, over 13% seen once. The sample taken for sequencing was naive CD4+ T cells from blood. The receptors here all came from a young man with type 1 diabetes.

In its sample, this clone was seen a few times. This sequence joins TRBV19 and TRBJ2-1, with unresolved D. The germline V gene has CDR1 LNHDA and CDR2 SQIVND (reference sequence). The CDR3 is made up of 16 amino acids. The V end was cut by 1 base, the J end by 5 bases, with 15 bases between. This CDR3 is CASSIVAGALHNEQFF. As DNA, the CDR3 is TGTGCCAGTAGTATAGTAGCAGGAGCGCTTCACAATGAGCAGTTCTTC. Looking up the rest from reference TRBV19 and TRBJ2-1 gives the full variable domain: DGGITQSPKYLFRKEGQNVTLSCEQNLNHDAMYWYRQDPGQGLRLIYYSQIVNDFQKGDIAEGYSVSREKKESFPLTVTSAQKNPTAFYLCASSIVAGALHNEQFFGPGTRLTVL.

The V gene is TRBV5-6, the J gene TRBJ2-1; TRBD1 matches 8 bases. Germline values: CDR1 SGHDT, CDR2 YYEEEE. The length of the CDR3 is 14 residues. The ends lost 2 bases at V and 5 bases at J; junction bases unmatched: 3. The DNA of the CDR3 is TGTGCCAGCAGCTTTTTGGACAGGGACAATGAGCAGTTCTTC. As protein: CASSFLDRDNEQFF. Full variable domain (remainder filled in from reference TRBV5-6 and TRBJ2-1): DAGVTQSPTHLIKTRGQQVTLRCSPKSGHDTVSWYQQALGQGPQFIFQYYEEEERQRGNFPDRFSGHQFPNYSSELNVNALLLGDSALYLCASSFLDRDNEQFFGPGTRLTVL.

The chain links TRBV9 to TRBJ2-1; D possibly uses TRBD1 or TRBD2 (5 bases each). The CDR3 is 15 residues long. With 6 bases removed from V and 6 bases from J, the gap between germline ends came to 19 bases. The germline V gene encodes CDR1 SGDLS and CDR2 YYNGEE. The CDR3 coding sequence is TGTGCCAGCAACCCGGGACGCCGAATAGGCAATGAGCAGTTCTTC. This codes for CASNPGRRIGNEQFF.

This clone was detected a few times. This sequence joins TRBV14 and TRBJ2-5, with 10 bases identical to TRBD2. The junction had 7 bases not matched to a gene; V was cut back by 4 bases and J by 2 bases. This CDR3 is built from 16 residues. Per germline, CDR1 SGHDN and CDR2 FVKESK. CDR3 in DNA: TGTGCCAGCAGCCCCTGGACTAGCGGAGCTCAAGAGACCCAGTACTTC. This gives the protein CASSPWTSGAQETQYF.

DNA of the CDR3: TGTGCCACCAGCAGAAATCGGGATCCGAACACCGGGGAGCTGTTTTTT. Its translation is CATSRNRDPNTGELFF. The chain combines TRBV15 with TRBJ2-2; D perhaps matches TRBD2 (5 bases). The germline gives CDR1 LNHNV, CDR2 YYDKDF (reference sequence). Trimming shortened V by 2 bases and J by 0 bases, and 10 bases separated the two germline ends. The CDR3 sequence is 16 residues long. Combining the CDR3 with reference TRBV15 and TRBJ2-2 gives the whole variable domain DAMVIQNPRYQVTQFGKPVTLSCSQTLNHNVMYWYQQKSSQAPKLLFHYYDKDFNNEADTPDNFQSRRPNTSFCFLDIRSPGLGDTAMYLCATSRNRDPNTGELFFGEGSRLTVL.

This clone was seen a handful of times. The chain links TRBV5-4 to TRBJ2-2; 10 nucleotides agree with TRBD2. In germline, CDR1 is SGHNT, CDR2 YYREEE (reference sequence). The V gene end was trimmed by 3 bases and the J gene end by 2 bases; junction bases not matched to a gene: 4. The CDR3 extends over 16 amino acids. The chain's CDR3 is CASSSASGGNTGELFF. In nucleotides, the CDR3 is TGTGCCAGCAGCTCCGCTAGCGGGGGTAACACCGGGGAGCTGTTTTTT.

This clone has a handful of counts. The V and J genes are TRBV6-6 and TRBJ2-1; either TRBD1 or TRBD2 may fit D (6 bases each). The CDR3 length is 15 residues. V was shortened by 6 bases and J by 0 bases, with 12 bases between the two germline ends. CDR1 MNHNY and CDR2 SVGAGI come from the germline V gene (reference sequence). In DNA form, the CDR3 reads TGTGCCAGCAGACTAGGGGGGAGCTCCTACAATGAGCAGTTCTTC. Translating it yields CASRLGGSSYNEQFF.

The chain recombines TRBV4-1 with TRBJ2-3, with TRBD1 identical over 7 bases. The germline gives CDR1 MGHRA, CDR2 YSYEKL. The CDR3 length is 18 residues. The V and J ends lost 6 bases and 0 bases, in that order; junction bases with no gene match: 15. The CDR3 here is CASSQGTVPYTSTDTQYF. The CDR3 coding sequence is TGCGCCAGCAGTCAGGGGACAGTACCTTATACTAGCACAGATACGCAGTATTTT.

This clone was seen more than once but under ten times. The chain uses TRBV4-3 and TRBJ2-1; 9 nucleotides align to TRBD1. V was pared by 4 bases and J by 9 bases, with 13 bases of the junction left unmatched. This CDR3 region has 16 residues. The germline gives CDR1 LGHNA, CDR2 YSLEER. CDR3 sequence reads: CASSPRGTGRLSEQFF. The CDR3 region has the DNA TGCGCCAGCAGCCCCCGAGGGACAGGGCGATTGAGTGAGCAGTTCTTC.

This clone was counted a few times. The chain joins TRBV11-2 to TRBJ2-4; 9 bases are shared with TRBD1. Unmatched junction bases numbered 8, after V lost 6 bases and J lost 8 bases. Germline lookup yields CDR1 SGHAT and CDR2 FQNNGV. CDR3 length equals 14 residues. The CDR3: CASSPGQGGYIQYF. The CDR3 DNA follows: TGTGCCAGCAGTCCGGGACAGGGAGGGTACATTCAGTACTTC.

V usage is TRBV7-3 and J usage is TRBJ2-3; 11 nucleotides match TRBD2. The V gene's germline CDR1 is SGHTA and CDR2 FQGTGA. The CDR3 runs to 16 residues. V gave up 5 bases and J gave up 5 bases; unmatched junction bases: 9. The CDR3 DNA sequence: TGTGCCAGCAGCATCCATAGCGGGGGGGCCAGAGATACGCAGTATTTT. It yields the protein CASSIHSGGARDTQYF. The full variable domain, rest sourced from reference TRBV7-3 and TRBJ2-3, is GAGVSQTPSNKVTEKGKYVELRCDPISGHTALYWYRQSLGQGPEFLIYFQGTGAADDSGLPNDRFFAVRPEGSVSTLKIQRTERGDSAVYLCASSIHSGGARDTQYFGPGTRLTVL.

This chain connects TRBV6-5 to TRBJ2-7; D tentatively fits TRBD1 or TRBD2 (5 bases each). Trimming took off 2 bases at V and 3 bases at J, with 11 bases between the two ends. Germline V CDR1 and CDR2: MNHEY, SVGAGI. The CDR3 is 14 residues long. This CDR3 is CASSYLGDHYEQYF. For the CDR3, the DNA is TGTGCCAGCAGTTACCTGGGGGATCACTACGAGCAGTACTTC.

There are a few counts of this clone. J is TRBJ2-7 and V is TRBV30; D unclear. The CDR3 is 12 residues long. V was clipped by 0 bases and J by 5 bases, with 8 bases between them. Germline V gene sequence: CDR1 GTSNPN, CDR2 SVGIG (reference sequence). The CDR3 reads CAWSVRQDEQYF. The CDR3 coding sequence is TGTGCCTGGAGTGTACGACAAGACGAGCAGTACTTC. Variable domain in full (rest from reference TRBV30 and TRBJ2-7): SQTIHQWPATLVQPVGSPLSLECTVEGTSNPNLYWYRQAAGRGLQLLFYSVGIGQISSEVPQNLSASRPQDRQFILSSKKLLLSDSGFYLCAWSVRQDEQYFGPGTRLTVT.

The chain uses TRBV7-2 and TRBJ2-3, with 7 bases aligning to TRBD2. The CDR3 length is 15 residues. Germline lookup yields CDR1 SGHTA and CDR2 FQGNSA. Germline trimming cut 1 base from V and 4 bases from J; bases unmatched to any gene: 5. DNA of the CDR3: TGTGCCAGCAGCTTAGAGGGAGGGCCAGCAGATACGCAGTATTTT. Amino acid sequence: CASSLEGGPADTQYF.

This clone was counted between two and nine times. The chain is built from TRBV7-8 and TRBJ2-1, with D tentatively TRBD1 (5 bases). Per the germline V gene, CDR1 is SGHVS and CDR2 is FQNEAQ. Trimming pared 5 bases from V and 4 bases from J, leaving 9 bases between. The CDR3 sequence is 13 residues long. The CDR3 DNA reads TGTGCCAGCAGCCCAGACAGTTACAATGAGCAGTTCTTC. Its protein product is CASSPDSYNEQFF. The entire variable domain, with the rest obtained from reference TRBV7-8 and TRBJ2-1, is as follows: GAGVSQSPRYKVAKRGQDVALRCDPISGHVSLFWYQQALGQGPEFLTYFQNEAQLDKSGLPSDRFFAERPEGSVSTLKIQRTQQEDSAVYLCASSPDSYNEQFFGPGTRLTVL.

This clone has just a few counts. The chain employs TRBV7-2 and TRBJ1-4; 11 bases fit TRBD1. The germline CDR1 and CDR2 sequences are SGHTA and FQGNSA. The CDR3 loop spans 19 amino acids. The trim removed 4 bases at V and 0 bases at J, leaving 10 bases unmatched. CDR3 residues: CASSSDRDRGSSTNEKLFF. The CDR3 DNA follows: TGTGCCAGCAGCTCGGACCGGGACAGGGGGTCCTCAACTAATGAAAAACTGTTTTTT.

In DNA, the CDR3 is TGTGCCAGCAGCCAAGATTCAACTAGGAACTACGAGCAGTACTTC. It codes for CASSQDSTRNYEQYF. The chain joins TRBV14 to TRBJ2-7; the D gene is possibly TRBD2 (5 bases). Trimming cost V 0 bases and J 3 bases, with 12 bases left between them. The CDR3 has 15 residues. Germline loops: CDR1 SGHDN, CDR2 FVKESK.